One and the same sample provided the 15 T cell receptor beta chains below, sequenced in a study of cytomegalovirus exposure and HLA in healthy donors. The primer mix had 60 Vbeta and 13 Jbeta primers. Sequencing was performed with immunoSEQ multiplex PCR; in TCRdb, only in-frame clones are kept and a portion is missing. Among some 100,000 clones listed, 55% to 75% were seen once. Sequenced sample: PBMCs. These TCRs come from a woman aged 70-85 years in good health and CMV-seropositive.

The V call is TRBV6-5, the J call TRBJ2-3; D gene unclear. The germline V and J ends were trimmed by 4 bases and 1 base, with 15 bases remaining between them. The CDR3 extends over 16 amino acids. Germline V gene lookup returns CDR1 MNHEY and CDR2 SVGAGI. This chain's CDR3 is CASSSSYIRGTDTQYF. CDR3 bases: TGTGCCAGCAGTTCTTCTTACATTCGTGGCACAGATACGCAGTATTTT.

This clone was counted between two and nine times. The V gene is TRBV5-6, the J gene TRBJ2-5, with a weak D call TRBD2 (5 bases). In germline, CDR1 is SGHDT, CDR2 YYEEEE. The CDR3 is 16 residues long. V shed 0 bases and J shed 5 bases, with 17 bases lying between them. The CDR3 sequence: CASSLVTNGRMETQYF. CDR3 DNA: TGTGCCAGCAGCTTGGTGACTAATGGTAGAATGGAGACCCAGTACTTC.

DNA for the CDR3: TGTGCCAGCAGTGAAGCGCGCGGGACAGGGTCCTACGAGCAGTACTTC. This encodes CASSEARGTGSYEQYF. This chain uses TRBV6-1 with TRBJ2-7; 9 bases are a match to TRBD1. V trimming: 0 bases; J trimming: 1 base; junction bases outside the gene matches: 4. The CDR3 contains 16 residues. Per the germline V gene, CDR1 is MNHNS and CDR2 is SASEGT.

The chain couples TRBV5-4 to TRBJ2-5; 9 nucleotides line up with TRBD1. Germline V lookup: CDR1 SGHNT, CDR2 YYREEE (reference sequence). V was clipped by 4 bases and J by 3 bases; unmatched bases: 7. The CDR3 sequence is 15 residues long. CDR3 loop: CASSVQGATEETQYF. The DNA of the CDR3 is TGTGCCAGCAGCGTACAGGGGGCGACGGAAGAGACCCAGTACTTC.

The V gene is TRBV30, the J gene TRBJ2-1; 11 bases align to TRBD2. Trimming cost V 8 bases and J 4 bases; bases outside gene matches: 13. This CDR3 is built from 16 residues. CDR1 is GTSNPN, CDR2 SVGIG, per germline (reference sequence). The CDR3 protein is CATDPSGGPRYNEQFF. DNA of the CDR3: TGTGCCACGGACCCTAGCGGGGGGCCTAGGTACAATGAGCAGTTCTTC.

The rearrangement joins TRBV14 to TRBJ1-1; tentative D call: TRBD1 (5 bases). The length of the CDR3 is 14 residues. The germline V gene has CDR1 SGHDN and CDR2 FVKESK. V was clipped by 1 base and J by 10 bases, with 16 bases between them. CDR3 sequence: CASSQGTAGRGAFF. The CDR3 DNA reads as TGTGCCAGCAGCCAAGGAACAGCGGGACGGGGAGCTTTCTTT.

The genes are TRBV10-3 and TRBJ2-1; D might be TRBD2 (6 bases). The ends were cut back, 8 bases at V and 7 bases at J, with 21 bases in the middle. The CDR3 has 15 residues. Germline V gene sequence: CDR1 ENHRY, CDR2 SYGVKD. The CDR3 DNA sequence: TGTGCCATCGGTCCTCATGGGACTTCAAGGAATGAGCAGTTCTTC. It codes for CAIGPHGTSRNEQFF.

This clone appeared a few times. V and J are TRBV4-2 and TRBJ2-7; 8 bases are shared with TRBD1. Trimming removed 3 bases from V and 0 bases from J; junction bases left unmatched: 7. The CDR3 sequence is 16 residues long. CDR1 is LGHNA, CDR2 YNFKEQ, per germline. CDR3 sequence: CASSHEGQGSSYEQYF. The CDR3 DNA reads as TGTGCCAGCAGCCACGAAGGACAGGGAAGCTCCTACGAGCAGTACTTC.

Comment on this clone: The same CDR3 can be traced to other DNA sequences in this sample. The CDR3 sequence is CASSVGGETQYF. The CDR3 nucleotides are TGTGCCAGCAGCGTAGGAGGAGAGACCCAGTACTTC. This chain joins TRBV9 and TRBJ2-5; D ambiguous. Deletions cut 0 bases from V and 4 bases from J, with 4 bases between. The CDR3 runs to 12 residues. Per the germline V gene, CDR1 is SGDLS and CDR2 is YYNGEE.

This clone was seen a few times. The rearrangement links TRBV30 to TRBJ2-7; weak D call: TRBD1 (5 bases). CDR3 length: 11 amino acids. Trimming shortened V by 4 bases and J by 9 bases, and 13 bases separated the two germline ends. Germline CDR1 reads GTSNPN; CDR2 reads SVGIG (reference sequence). The DNA for the CDR3 is TGTGCCTGGACAGGGCGTAAGGGGCAGTACTTC. Translating it yields CAWTGRKGQYF.

This clone was detected only a few times. The CDR3 region is CASSLTSGGIYEQFF. In DNA, the CDR3 is TGCGCCAGCAGCTTGACTAGCGGGGGGATCTATGAGCAGTTCTTC. J is TRBJ2-1 and V is TRBV5-1, with 12 positions matching TRBD2. The J segment lost 8 bases and the V segment lost 1 base, leaving 4 bases of the junction unmatched. The germline V gene encodes CDR1 SGHRS and CDR2 YFSETQ. The CDR3 consists of 15 residues.

The J gene is TRBJ1-2, the V gene TRBV15, with 12 bases matching TRBD1. The CDR3 is made up of 14 amino acids. CDR1 is LNHNV and CDR2 is YYDKDF in the germline V gene (reference sequence). V shed 6 bases, J shed 8 bases, and the junction held 7 bases outside the gene matches. The CDR3 region is CATRPGTGGAGYTF. The DNA of the CDR3 is TGTGCCACCAGACCCGGGACAGGGGGCGCCGGCTACACCTTC.

This clone was observed a handful of times. The CDR3 DNA is TGTGCCAGCAGCTTAGTTCCAGGGGGCAATGAGCAGTTCTTC. It specifies CASSLVPGGNEQFF. The V gene is TRBV7-2, the J gene TRBJ2-1, with 7 bases matching TRBD1. This CDR3 has 14 amino acids. CDR1 and CDR2 (germline): SGHTA, FQGNSA. The trim removed 1 base at V and 6 bases at J, leaving 3 bases unmatched.

The chain combines TRBV19 with TRBJ1-4; TRBD1 agrees at 7 bases. Germline CDR1 LNHDA, CDR2 SQIVND (reference sequence). The CDR3 consists of 16 residues. With 9 bases clipped from V and 3 bases from J, the junction kept 13 bases outside the gene matches. This CDR3 is CASRRTGDLPNEKLFF. The CDR3 DNA sequence: TGTGCCAGCAGGAGGACAGGAGACCTACCTAATGAAAAACTGTTTTTT.

This chain uses TRBV6-5 with TRBJ2-7; D may be TRBD1 (6 bases). Germline values: CDR1 MNHEY, CDR2 SVGAGI. Trimming removed 5 bases at V and 7 bases at J, with 18 bases between. The CDR3 has 14 amino acids. The CDR3: CASSAGTSPLEQYF. CDR3 coding DNA: TGTGCCAGCAGTGCCGGGACATCCCCCTTGGAGCAGTACTTC.